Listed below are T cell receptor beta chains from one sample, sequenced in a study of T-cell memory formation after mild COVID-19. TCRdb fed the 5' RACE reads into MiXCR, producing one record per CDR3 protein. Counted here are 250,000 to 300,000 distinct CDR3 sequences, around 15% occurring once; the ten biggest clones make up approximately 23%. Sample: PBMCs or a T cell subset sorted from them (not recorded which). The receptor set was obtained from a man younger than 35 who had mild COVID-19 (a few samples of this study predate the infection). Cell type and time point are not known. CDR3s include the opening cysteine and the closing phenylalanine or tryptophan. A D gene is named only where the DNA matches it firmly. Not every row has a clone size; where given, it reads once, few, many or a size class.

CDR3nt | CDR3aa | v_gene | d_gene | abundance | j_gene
TGTGCCAGCAGCCCGATTTCCGGGGATACGCAGTATTTT | CASSPISGDTQYF | TRBV12-3/TRBV12-4 | . | few | TRBJ2-3
TGTGCCAGCAGCGTAGTCGGGGCCGGGGTAGATACGCAGTATTTT | CASSVVGAGVDTQYF | TRBV9 | . | . | TRBJ2-3
TGTGCCAGCAGCTTAAAACTGGGCGGGGAGCAGTTCTTC | CASSLKLGGEQFF | TRBV7-3 | . | . | TRBJ2-1
TGCAGTGCCGATCCTACAGGGGCGAATAACTATGGCTACACCTTC | CSADPTGANNYGYTF | TRBV20-1 | TRBD1 | few | TRBJ1-2
TGTGCCATCAGGGCCGGCGTTGAGACAGGGGATTCTTATGGCTACACCTTC | CAIRAGVETGDSYGYTF | TRBV10-3 | TRBD1 | . | TRBJ1-2
TGCAGTGCCATGGAGGGGCCCAGCACAGATACGCAGTATTTT | CSAMEGPSTDTQYF | TRBV20-1 | . | . | TRBJ2-3
TGTGCCACCAGTGATATAGGACAGGGCACAGATACGCAGTATTTT | CATSDIGQGTDTQYF | TRBV24-1 | TRBD1 | few | TRBJ2-3
TGTGCCAGCAGCGGACTAGCGGGGAGCACAGATACGCAGTATTTT | CASSGLAGSTDTQYF | TRBV5-6 | TRBD2 | few | TRBJ2-3
TGTGCCAGCAGCCTCCAGCATTACCGGACAGGGAACACCGGGGAGCTGTTTTTT | CASSLQHYRTGNTGELFF | TRBV11-2 | TRBD1 | . | TRBJ2-2
TGTGCCAGCGGTAGGGAACACACCGGGGAGCTGTTTTTT | CASGREHTGELFF | TRBV25-1 | . | many | TRBJ2-2
TGTGCCAGCAGCTTAGGGGACTTCTACAATGAGCAGTTCTTC | CASSLGDFYNEQFF | TRBV7-2 | . | . | TRBJ2-1
TGTGCCAGCAGCCAAGTCGAACAGTCGAACACCGGGGAGCTGTTTTTT | CASSQVEQSNTGELFF | TRBV3-1 | . | few | TRBJ2-2
TGCGCCAGCAGCCCTCCTCGTTCTGGGGAAAAACTGTTTTTT | CASSPPRSGEKLFF | TRBV4-1 | . | . | TRBJ1-4
TGTGCCAGCAGTTTCAGGGGGCTCGACAATGAGCAGTTCTTC | CASSFRGLDNEQFF | TRBV12-3/TRBV12-4 | TRBD1 | few | TRBJ2-1
TGTGCCAGCAGACTCGGGGGGGGAAGCTCCTATAATTCACCCCTCCACTTT | CASRLGGGSSYNSPLHF | TRBV28 | . | many | TRBJ1-6
TGCGCCAGCAGCTTCTCCCCCCGTGGCGGGGCTATAAGCACAGATACGCAGTATTTT | CASSFSPRGGAISTDTQYF | TRBV5-1 | . | few | TRBJ2-3
TGCGCCAGCAGCTTCGGGGCAGCGGGGGGTGAGACCCAGTACTTC | CASSFGAAGGETQYF | TRBV5-1 | TRBD2 | . | TRBJ2-5
TGCGCCAGCAGCTTGGAGTGGGGGCTTCAGCCCCAGCATTTT | CASSLEWGLQPQHF | TRBV5-1 | . | few | TRBJ1-5
TGTGCCACCAGGGGGGAGGCGGAGCCGAACTTC | CATRGEAEPNF | TRBV10-3 | TRBD1 | . | TRBJ1-2
TGCGCCAGCAGCTTTACGGCAGGGGGCACTGAAGCTTTCTTT | CASSFTAGGTEAFF | TRBV5-1 | TRBD1 | . | TRBJ1-1
TGTGCCAGCTCCACCAGGGTTAACACTGAAGCTTTCTTT | CASSTRVNTEAFF | TRBV2 | . | . | TRBJ1-1
TGTGCCACCACGACTAGCGGGGGGGTGGGTGAGCAGTTCTTC | CATTTSGGVGEQFF | TRBV6-2/TRBV6-3 | TRBD2 | . | TRBJ2-1
TGTGCCAGCAGTTCCGACAGAGCGGTGGGCTACACCTTC | CASSSDRAVGYTF | TRBV7-2 | . | . | TRBJ1-2
TGTGCCAGCAGCCTGATGACAGCGAAGAGGGAGGCTTTCTTT | CASSLMTAKREAFF | TRBV7-9 | . | . | TRBJ1-1
TGTGCCAGCAAAGCTGTAGGACTTCAGTACTTC | CASKAVGLQYF | TRBV6-5 | . | . | TRBJ2-4
TGTGCCTGGGGAAGGGATACCTACGAGCAGTACTTC | CAWGRDTYEQYF | TRBV30 | . | few | TRBJ2-7
TGTGCCAGCTTCCGAAGGGGTGGGAGAGATACGCAGTATTTT | CASFRRGGRDTQYF | TRBV12-3/TRBV12-4 | . | . | TRBJ2-3